This passage covers 16 T cell receptor beta chains from one sample sequenced in a study of CD8+ T cells in alopecia areata. Following extraction, RNA underwent reverse transcription to cDNA, which served as the sequencing template. The protocol was immunoSEQ multiplex PCR, while the TCRdb copy is restricted to in-frame clones and leaves out a portion. Seen here are about 150,000 clones, over 80% observed once, and the top ten hold about 15%. Specimen: CD8+ T cells sorted from blood, collected at week 0. The receptors shown here come from a human donor with alopecia areata.

The chain links TRBV27 to TRBJ1-4; TRBD1 matches at 9 bases. CDR1 is MNHEY, CDR2 SMNVEV, per germline (reference sequence). Trimming took 5 bases from V and 8 from J; bases not matched to a gene: 9. The CDR3 length is 15 residues. The CDR3: CASSPGQGTVEKLFF. In nucleotides, the CDR3 is TGTGCCAGCAGTCCCGGACAGGGGACGGTCGAAAAACTGTTTTTT.

In its sample, this clone was seen once. V and J are TRBV29-1 and TRBJ2-7; no reliable D call. Germline V gene lookup returns CDR1 SQVTM and CDR2 ANQGSEA. CDR3 length: 11 residues. V lost 3 bases, J lost 4 bases, and 7 bases lay in between. The CDR3 DNA is TGCAGCGTTGATGTCGGGTACGAGCAGTACTTC. Translated, it gives CSVDVGYEQYF.

V is TRBV5-1 and J is TRBJ2-1; 13 bases are shared with TRBD2. V shed 4 bases, J shed 8 bases, and the junction held 6 bases outside the gene matches. Germline CDR1 reads SGHRS; CDR2 reads YFSETQ. The CDR3 has 15 residues. The CDR3 bases are TGCGCCAGCAGCCAAGGACTAGCGGGGGAGGATGAGCAGTTCTTC. Amino acid sequence: CASSQGLAGEDEQFF.

The chain has TRBV15 and TRBJ2-3; 10 nucleotides agree with TRBD2. The CDR3 spans 22 residues. J lost 0 bases, V lost 0 bases, and 18 bases had no gene match. Germline loops: CDR1 LNHNV, CDR2 YYDKDF (reference sequence). As DNA, the CDR3 is TGTGCCACCAGCAGAGATCAGGTGTTAGCGGGGGGCACCAATACTAGCACAGATACGCAGTATTTT. Translation gives CATSRDQVLAGGTNTSTDTQYF.

The chain couples TRBV23-1 to TRBJ1-5; D remains ambiguous. TRBV23-1 is noted as an ORF with a role that remains uncertain. The germline V and J ends were trimmed by 2 bases and 0 bases, with 11 bases remaining between them. The CDR3 is made up of 16 amino acids. Written as DNA, the CDR3 is TGCGCCAGCAGTCAACCGGGGTTGCATAGCAATCAGCCCCAGCATTTT. Translating it yields CASSQPGLHSNQPQHF.

The chain is built from TRBV2 and TRBJ2-7, with 9 nucleotides matching TRBD2. CDR3 length: 14 amino acids. The V segment lost 6 bases and the J segment 2 bases; nucleotides outside the gene matches: 5. The germline gives CDR1 SNHLY, CDR2 FYNNEI. This chain's CDR3 is CASSPSGVTYEQYF. The CDR3 coding sequence is TGTGCCAGCAGCCCTAGCGGGGTTACCTACGAGCAGTACTTC.

The CDR3 bases are TGTGCCAGCTCACCACCTGCAGTCCAAGAGCAGTACTTC. Translated: CASSPPAVQEQYF. The J gene is TRBJ2-7, the V gene TRBV18; D not certain. The CDR3 has 13 residues. Trimming took 0 bases from V and 7 from J, leaving 10 bases between them. The V gene's germline CDR1 is KGHSH and CDR2 LQKENI.

The rearrangement links TRBV27 to TRBJ1-5, with TRBD1 matching 7 bases. The CDR3 runs 14 residues. The V gene's germline CDR1 is MNHEY and CDR2 SMNVEV (reference sequence). V was pared by 5 bases and J by 5 bases, with 6 bases of the junction left unmatched. CDR3 in amino acids: CASSMQGDDQPQHF. Written as DNA, the CDR3 is TGTGCCAGCAGTATGCAGGGGGATGATCAGCCCCAGCATTTT.

The genes are TRBV30 and TRBJ1-1, with a weak D call TRBD1 (6 bases). Germline V lookup: CDR1 GTSNPN, CDR2 SVGIG (reference sequence). Trimming removed 4 bases from V and 5 bases from J, with 23 bases in between. The CDR3 is 16 amino acids. The CDR3 here is CAWIFYGRGAGTEAFF. CDR3 nucleotides: TGTGCCTGGATTTTCTATGGCCGGGGGGCTGGGACTGAAGCTTTCTTT. Together with reference TRBV30 and TRBJ1-1, the CDR3 gives the full variable domain: SQTIHQWPATLVQPVGSPLSLECTVEGTSNPNLYWYRQAAGRGLQLLFYSVGIGQISSEVPQNLSASRPQDRQFILSSKKLLLSDSGFYLCAWIFYGRGAGTEAFFGQGTRLTVV.

CDR3 bases: TGCGCCAGCAGCCAGAATACAGATTACGAGCAGTACTTC. This translates into CASSQNTDYEQYF. The V and J genes are TRBV4-1 and TRBJ2-7, with D unclear. Germline-derived CDR1 and CDR2 are MGHRA and YSYEKL. The V gene lost 3 bases and the J gene lost 4 bases, with 10 bases spanning the gap. The CDR3 has 13 amino acids.

The chain has TRBV27 and TRBJ1-1; 7 bases are shared with TRBD1. CDR1 and CDR2 from the germline V gene are MNHEY and SMNVEV (reference sequence). V shed 0 bases and J 2 bases; nucleotides not matched to a gene: 6. The CDR3 spans 16 residues. CDR3 residues: CASSLSNRGFNTEAFF. The CDR3, as DNA: TGTGCCAGCAGTTTATCCAACAGGGGCTTCAACACTGAAGCTTTCTTT.

V and J are TRBV7-6 and TRBJ2-7; perhaps TRBD2 as D (5 bases). V lost 1 base to trimming and J lost 1 base, with 11 bases between them. The CDR3 length is 15 residues. CDR1 and CDR2 from the germline V gene are SGHVS and FNYEAQ. CDR3 amino acids: CASSLEGGPSYEQYF. DNA for the CDR3: TGTGCCAGCAGCTTAGAAGGAGGACCGTCCTACGAGCAGTACTTC. The variable domain in full, completed from reference TRBV7-6 and TRBJ2-7, reads GAGVSQSPRYKVTKRGQDVALRCDPISGHVSLYWYRQALGQGPEFLTYFNYEAQQDKSGLPNDRFSAERPEGSISTLTIQRTEQRDSAMYRCASSLEGGPSYEQYFGPGTRLTVT.

The table lists this clone with a count of one. V usage is TRBV20-1 and J usage is TRBJ2-7; the D is unclear. The CDR3 extends over 11 amino acids. The V gene's germline CDR1 is DFQATT and CDR2 SNEGSKA (reference sequence). Trimming took off 4 bases at V and 5 bases at J, with 9 bases between the two ends. The chain's CDR3 is CSAKQVNEQYF. The CDR3 DNA reads as TGCAGTGCTAAGCAGGTGAACGAGCAGTACTTC.

This clone was detected only once. The rearrangement uses TRBV5-4 and TRBJ1-1, with unresolved D. Germline V gives CDR1 SGHNT, CDR2 YYREEE (reference sequence). Trimming cost V 4 bases and J 5 bases, with 12 bases left between them. There are 13 residues in the CDR3. The CDR3 loop reads CASSGWMGTEAFF. The CDR3 DNA sequence: TGTGCCAGCAGCGGGTGGATGGGGACTGAAGCTTTCTTT.

The rearrangement joins TRBV7-9 to TRBJ2-5; no definite D call. This CDR3 has 12 amino acids. CDR1 and CDR2 (germline): SEHNR, FQNEAQ (reference sequence). Trimming pared 7 bases from V and 3 bases from J, leaving 9 bases between. As DNA, the CDR3 is TGTGCCAGCACCACAATGAAAGAGACCCAGTACTTC. Translated: CASTTMKETQYF.

The V and J genes are TRBV29-1 and TRBJ2-2; D remains ambiguous. V was trimmed by 2 bases and J by 4 bases, leaving 2 bases between them. CDR3 size: 11 residues. Germline-derived CDR1 and CDR2 are SQVTM and ANQGSEA. CDR3 coding DNA: TGCAGCGTTGAAACCACCGGGGAGCTGTTTTTT. The encoded protein is CSVETTGELFF.